This T cell receptor beta chain was captured by sequencing in a study of identical twins (dated by TCRdb to the mid-2010s). For the wider study: To test whether fetal clonotypes persist, this study deep-sequenced TCR alpha and beta repertoires from monozygotic twins, from unrelated adults of various ages, and from cord blood. Replicate twin experiments were performed at different times using different library preparation protocols to rule out contamination.

Only healthy Caucasian donors were included. Miltenyi CD45RO+ enrichment and human naive T-cell isolation kits were used to isolate memory (CD45RO+) and naive T cells from PBMC. To prepare the library, 5' RACE was applied. TCRdb lists the instrument as Illumina HiSeq 2000. A universal primer binding site was introduced by template switching, and a unique molecular identifier was present in the final cDNA, enabling accurate counting of TCR cDNA molecules. First-strand cDNA for TCR alpha and beta chains was synthesized from specific primers in the conserved constant-segment region. To control for contamination, every cDNA library carried two barcodes: a SMART-Mk sample barcode plus Illumina barcodes. TruSeq adapter sequences along with Illumina sample barcodes were introduced in two successive PCR steps. Sequencing of the TCR alpha and beta cDNA libraries was done on the Illumina HiSeq platform using custom primers. The source study handled its data this way. MiGEC processed the raw reads to extract unique molecular identifiers, while MiXCR was used to determine the CDR3 positions. Recombination models were inferred per individual with the repgenHMM and IGoR tools using an EM algorithm. Shared clonotypes were analyzed with the tcR package in R, and sharing was normalized by the product of cloneset sizes. To study raw recombination free of thymic and clonal selection effects, out-of-frame nonproductive sequences were analyzed. The public reads were reanalyzed by TCRdb: fastp trimming at Q25, MiXCR alignment, in-frame beta chains only. Rows matching on CDR3 protein sequence are summarized as one entry with the most common DNA and genes. The V and J calls shown here were made by TCRdb, not taken from the authors' results. The sample table holds about 220,000 distinct CDR3 sequences, of which less than 9.5% were seen once. In total, the top ten clones hold approximately 5.1% of the sample.

Compared with germline, V lacks 8 bases and J lacks 1 base; bases without a gene match: 1. CDR1 is given as MNHEY and CDR2 as SVGAGI, both from the germline V gene. Measured from the cysteine to the phenylalanine, the CDR3 is 12 residues long. Only the CDR3 portion is preserved as DNA: 36 bases, with reading frame beginning at the first base. The paper's findings and limits, for the study overall: Excess twin sharing in beta out-of-frame sequences was weaker because fewer shared sequences lowered the signal-to-noise ratio. In monozygotic twins, out-of-frame TCR alpha sharing was systematically underestimated by recombination models, although the models agreed with sharing between unrelated individuals. Abundant cord blood beta clonotypes had fewer insertions, young adult naive repertoires showed a similar but weaker trend, and memory repertoires showed no such trend. Compared with coincidental sharing between unrelated individuals, out-of-frame TCR alpha sequences shared between twins had an excess of sequences with low generation probability. Because the same donors could not be followed over many years, the conclusions relied on cross-sectional statistical analysis. Zero-insertion analyses could be partly confounded by invariant T cells such as MAIT and iNKT, although diverse VJ usage argued against such confounding for most clonotypes.

On this clonotype itself: The specificity of this receptor is unknown. No base-level quality is on record; no much larger clone is a single base apart.

The clonotype comes from a woman under 30 in good health. The receptor chain draws on TRBV6-5 and TRBJ2-5, and 7 junction bases match TRBD2. Sequencing input: memory (CD45RO+) T cells sorted from blood. What the cell subset or site label conveys for this sample: CD45RO+ enriched T cells. In nucleotide form, the sequence is TGTGCCAGCGGGAGGGGCCAAGAGACCCAGTACTTC. The encoded protein is CASGRGQETQYF.